Here is one TCR beta chain with its context. A 1 in 200,000 to 1 in 1 million T cell depth was the sequencing target. Produced via immunoSEQ multiplex PCR; TCRdb's table is partial and in-frame only. Here the sample spans about 300,000 clones, 60% to 80% being singletons. The data were taken from a study of cytotoxic CD8 clonotypes in ibrutinib-treated CLL. V lost 0 bases to trimming and J lost 0 bases, with 10 bases between them. CDR1 and CDR2 from the germline V gene are SGHRS and YFSETQ. The CDR3 is 15 residues long. V and J are TRBV5-1 and TRBJ2-7; no firm D call. The receptor was derived from a human donor with chronic lymphocytic leukemia. Sequences were derived from PBMCs, sampled after 36 months of ibrutinib treatment. CDR3 in DNA: TGCGCCAGCAGCTTGGCTCGGTCGGCCTCCTACGAGCAGTACTTC. It encodes CASSLARSASYEQYF.